This T cell receptor beta chain was found in a study of T cells in Graves' hyperthyroidism and ophthalmopathy. Background on the study: The initial diagnosis was the point when peripheral blood was collected, ahead of any treatment. Study-wide results and caveats: Blood also showed most of the thyroid clonotypes that were expanded above 0.001.

This CDR3 is built from 14 residues. Germline CDR1 reads MNHEY; CDR2 reads SMNVEV (reference sequence). After removal of 3 bases from V and 3 bases from J, the junction contained 3 bases not matched to a gene. RNA transcripts yielded amplified TCR beta CDR3 regions. When the TCR CDR3 underwent first-round RT-PCR, the HTBI primer set was used. TCRdb reanalysed the multiplex PCR reads using MiXCR and keeps one entry per CDR3 protein. The table lists around 99,000 distinct CDR3 sequences, more than 15% of them singletons, with 42% in the top ten. No progression to ophthalmopathy during 18 months of follow-up defined stable disease. Uncontrolled infection, other autoimmune disease, pregnancy or lactation led to exclusion. This clonotype was seen many times. Its antigen is unknown.

The chain combines TRBV27 with TRBJ2-3, with TRBD2 identical over 7 bases. The sequence came from a woman aged 45-65 years with Graves' hyperthyroidism. The sample comprised blood. This chain's CDR3 is CASSFQAGTDTQYF. The CDR3, as DNA: TGTGCCAGCAGTTTTCAAGCGGGGACAGATACGCAGTATTTT.